These 26 T cell receptor beta chains share one sample of origin, sequenced in a study of blood T cell repertoires in COVID-19. The protocol was immunoSEQ multiplex PCR, while the TCRdb copy is restricted to in-frame clones and leaves out a portion. The sample lists approximately 300,000 clones; 80% to 95% were seen once. The sequencing sample was made of peripheral blood. The receptors stem from a woman in her thirties with COVID-19, enrolled during active disease.

V and J are TRBV5-1 and TRBJ1-6; 9 bases match TRBD1. Trimming at V came to 4 bases and at J to 8 bases, leaving 10 bases not matched to a gene. The CDR3 length is 16 residues. The germline gives CDR1 SGHRS, CDR2 YFSETQ. CDR3 region: CASSGRDREVDSPLHF. CDR3 coding DNA: TGCGCCAGCAGCGGCCGGGACAGGGAGGTGGATTCACCCCTCCACTTT.

The CDR3 here is CASSPVGGGDTQYF. In DNA form, the CDR3 reads TGTGCCAGCAGCCCAGTAGGAGGTGGAGATACGCAGTATTTT. The V call is TRBV7-3, the J call TRBJ2-3, with D perhaps matching TRBD2 (5 bases). The CDR3 is 14 amino acids. Germline V gives CDR1 SGHTA, CDR2 FQGTGA. Trimming stripped 5 bases from V and 5 bases from J, with 14 bases between.

V and J are TRBV28 and TRBJ2-7; D may be TRBD2 (6 bases). The germline CDR1 and CDR2 sequences are MDHEN and SYDVKM. CDR3 length equals 17 residues. Trimming removed 5 bases at V and 4 bases at J, with 24 bases between. The DNA for the CDR3 is TGTGCCAGCAGTCGGATCCCGACTAGGAGGTTAGGGTACGAGCAGTACTTC. This codes for CASSRIPTRRLGYEQYF.

The genes are TRBV28 and TRBJ2-3; 13 bases match TRBD2. Germline trimming cut 4 bases from V and 5 bases from J; bases unmatched to any gene: 6. The CDR3 has 16 residues. Germline loops: CDR1 MDHEN, CDR2 SYDVKM. The CDR3 loop reads CASSSPGTSGKDTQYF. The CDR3 nucleotides are TGTGCCAGCAGTTCCCCGGGGACTAGCGGGAAAGATACGCAGTATTTT.

The J gene is TRBJ2-7, the V gene TRBV2, with D unresolved. This CDR3 is 14 amino acids long. Germline CDR1 and CDR2: SNHLY and FYNNEI. With 3 bases removed from V and 0 bases from J, the gap between germline ends came to 9 bases. The CDR3 sequence: CASSDRVSSYEQYF. The CDR3 bases are TGTGCCAGCAGTGATCGAGTGAGCTCCTACGAGCAGTACTTC.

V usage is TRBV4-1 and J usage is TRBJ2-7, with D possibly being TRBD2 (5 bases). This CDR3 is built from 15 residues. Trimming took off 0 bases at V and 0 bases at J, with 9 bases between the two ends. Germline V gene sequence: CDR1 MGHRA, CDR2 YSYEKL. The CDR3 loop is CASSQDGLDSYEQYF. The CDR3 coding sequence is TGCGCCAGCAGCCAAGATGGACTGGACTCCTACGAGCAGTACTTC.

This clone was seen a single time. The gene calls are TRBV9 and TRBJ2-7; unclear D gene. From germline, CDR1 is SGDLS and CDR2 YYNGEE. Trimming took off 0 bases at V and 0 bases at J, with 7 bases between the two ends. The CDR3 is made up of 14 amino acids. The chain's CDR3 is CASSVGQFSYEQYF. CDR3 in DNA: TGTGCCAGCAGCGTAGGCCAGTTCTCCTACGAGCAGTACTTC. Filled out from reference TRBV9 and TRBJ2-7, the complete variable domain reads DSGVTQTPKHLITATGQRVTLRCSPRSGDLSVYWYQQSLDQGLQFLIQYYNGEERAKGNILERFSAQQFPDLHSELNLSSLELGDSALYFCASSVGQFSYEQYFGPGTRLTVT.

The rearrangement uses TRBV29-1 and TRBJ1-2, with 9 bases that match TRBD1. Trimming at V came to 4 bases and at J to 8 bases, leaving 5 bases not matched to a gene. Germline loops: CDR1 SQVTM, CDR2 ANQGSEA. CDR3 size: 12 residues. The CDR3 sequence: CSVGRDRAGYTF. The CDR3 DNA sequence: TGCAGCGTTGGCCGGGACAGGGCCGGCTACACCTTC.

The chain uses TRBV5-1 and TRBJ1-3; D remains ambiguous. The CDR3 length is 15 residues. Germline V lookup: CDR1 SGHRS, CDR2 YFSETQ. The germline V and J ends were trimmed by 0 bases and 0 bases, with 7 bases remaining between them. CDR3 DNA: TGCGCCAGCAGCTTGGGACAAGACTCTGGAAACACCATATATTTT. Translating it yields CASSLGQDSGNTIYF.

J is TRBJ1-1 and V is TRBV18, with TRBD1 identical over 8 bases. CDR1 is KGHSH and CDR2 is LQKENI in the germline V gene. Trimming took 4 bases from V and 2 from J; bases not matched to a gene: 9. The CDR3 is 16 amino acids. CDR3 in amino acids: CASSLITGQGNTEAFF. CDR3 bases: TGTGCCAGCTCACTCATCACAGGACAGGGTAACACTGAAGCTTTCTTT.

V usage is TRBV23-1 and J usage is TRBJ2-1; 12 bases fit TRBD2. TRBV23-1 is recorded as an ORF, its role being uncertain. Unmatched junction bases numbered 15, after V lost 7 bases and J lost 8 bases. This CDR3 is built from 17 residues. CDR3 in amino acids: CASTPRDLAGGEDEQFF. CDR3 nucleotide sequence: TGCGCCAGCACCCCGCGTGACCTAGCGGGAGGGGAGGATGAGCAGTTCTTC.

J is TRBJ2-7 and V is TRBV9; 10 bases map to TRBD1. Germline CDR1 reads SGDLS; CDR2 reads YYNGEE. The CDR3 is made up of 14 amino acids. The V segment lost 3 bases and the J segment 7 bases; nucleotides outside the gene matches: 7. The CDR3: CASSARQGAREQYF. As DNA, the CDR3 is TGTGCCAGCAGCGCAAGACAGGGGGCTCGTGAGCAGTACTTC.

Written as DNA, the CDR3 is TGTGCCATCAGTGGCTCGGGACTAGTAACCGATGAGCAGTTCTTC. Translating gives CAISGSGLVTDEQFF. The rearrangement uses TRBV10-3 and TRBJ2-1, with TRBD2 identical over 8 bases. Per germline, CDR1 ENHRY and CDR2 SYGVKD. The trim removed 4 bases at V and 8 bases at J, leaving 10 bases unmatched. CDR3 length equals 15 residues.

The chain has TRBV6-2 or TRBV6-3 and TRBJ1-5; D possibly corresponds to TRBD1 (5 bases). This CDR3 has 13 residues. The V end lost 2 bases, the J end lost 9 bases, and 11 bases lay between the germline ends. CDR1 and CDR2 from the germline V gene are MNHEY and SVGEGT. The CDR3 nucleotides are TGTGCCAGCAGTTACGAACAAACAGGGCCCCAGCATTTT. Translated, it gives CASSYEQTGPQHF.

The CDR3: CASTGGSYYTF. The CDR3 bases are TGTGCCAGCACCGGAGGATCCTACTACACCTTC. This chain links TRBV28 with TRBJ1-2; no definite D call. Germline-derived CDR1 and CDR2 are MDHEN and SYDVKM. The CDR3 has 11 residues. Trimming took 7 bases from V and 10 from J, leaving 13 bases between them.

The V call is TRBV30, the J call TRBJ1-4; weak D call: TRBD1 (5 bases). This CDR3 spans 13 amino acids. The ends were cut back, 4 bases at V and 4 bases at J, with 10 bases in the middle. Germline CDR1 is GTSNPN and CDR2 is SVGIG (reference sequence). The CDR3 nucleotides read TGTGCCTGGATGGGGGGACTTAATGAAAAACTGTTTTTT. The encoded protein is CAWMGGLNEKLFF.

The CDR3 spells CATSDLSSTDTQYF. The CDR3 bases are TGTGCCACTTCGGACTTATCTAGCACAGATACGCAGTATTTT. The V gene is TRBV15, the J gene TRBJ2-3, with D maybe TRBD2 (5 bases). The V and J ends lost 9 bases and 0 bases respectively, with 13 bases between them. CDR3 length: 14 residues. Per the germline V gene, CDR1 is LNHNV and CDR2 is YYDKDF (reference sequence).

The rearrangement joins TRBV18 to TRBJ2-5; D is ambiguous. This CDR3 is 15 amino acids long. V was clipped by 1 base and J by 2 bases, with 11 bases between them. Germline CDR1 and CDR2: KGHSH and LQKENI. The CDR3 loop reads CASSPQQGAQETQYF. CDR3 sequence (DNA): TGTGCCAGCTCACCACAACAAGGAGCTCAAGAGACCCAGTACTTC.

This chain links TRBV4-3 with TRBJ1-6, with TRBD1 as a possible D gene (5 bases). Trimming removed 0 bases from V and 5 bases from J, with 8 bases in between. This CDR3 has 15 amino acids. Per the germline V gene, CDR1 is LGHNA and CDR2 is YSLEER. In DNA form, the CDR3 reads TGCGCCAGCAGCCAAGAATGGGGGGATAATTCACCCCTCCACTTT. It codes for CASSQEWGDNSPLHF.

V and J are TRBV9 and TRBJ2-3; 14 bases fit TRBD2. Germline CDR1 SGDLS, CDR2 YYNGEE. The CDR3 loop spans 18 amino acids. Trimming took 0 bases from V and 5 from J; bases not matched to a gene: 8. CDR3 nucleotides: TGTGCCAGCAGCGTAGCGGGGACTAGCGGGAGCCCCCAAGATACGCAGTATTTT. This encodes CASSVAGTSGSPQDTQYF.

CDR3 in DNA: TGTGCCAGCAGCTTACTTAGTGGGCTCTTCAATGAGCAGTTCTTC. Amino acid sequence: CASSLLSGLFNEQFF. The chain employs TRBV11-2 and TRBJ2-1, with D hard to call. Trimming took off 2 bases at V and 6 bases at J, with 14 bases between the two ends. Looked up from germline, CDR1 is SGHAT and CDR2 is FQNNGV. This CDR3 spans 15 amino acids.

This clone has only one observation. The chain recombines TRBV6-2 or TRBV6-3 with TRBJ2-5; 8 nucleotides line up with TRBD2. J was trimmed by 1 base and V by 2 bases; bases with no gene match: 6. This CDR3 has 16 residues. CDR1 is MNHEY, CDR2 SVGEGT, per germline. DNA of the CDR3: TGTGCCAGCAGTTACAACCAGCGGGAGATCCAAGAGACCCAGTACTTC. Its protein is CASSYNQREIQETQYF.

The chain couples TRBV14 to TRBJ2-7; TRBD2 might be the D (5 bases). This CDR3 is 15 amino acids long. CDR1 and CDR2 (germline): SGHDN, FVKESK. Trimming shortened V by 2 bases and J by 2 bases, and 13 bases separated the two germline ends. The CDR3 region is CASSQTGGRPYEQYF. DNA of the CDR3: TGTGCCAGCAGCCAAACTGGCGGGCGCCCCTACGAGCAGTACTTC.

This sequence joins TRBV7-2 and TRBJ2-5, with unresolved D. There are 13 residues in the CDR3. Trimming shortened V by 0 bases and J by 2 bases, and 4 bases separated the two germline ends. CDR1 is SGHTA and CDR2 is FQGNSA in the germline V gene. As DNA, the CDR3 is TGTGCCAGCAGCTTAGCGTATCAAGAGACCCAGTACTTC. As protein: CASSLAYQETQYF. Based on the CDR3 plus reference TRBV7-2 and TRBJ2-5, the full variable domain is GAGVSQSPSNKVTEKGKDVELRCDPISGHTALYWYRQSLGQGLEFLIYFQGNSAPDKSGLPSDRFSAERTGGSVSTLTIQRTQQEDSAVYLCASSLAYQETQYFGPGTRLLVL.

The V call is TRBV30, the J call TRBJ2-7, with 9 nucleotides matching TRBD1. The CDR3 length is 14 residues. Germline V gene lookup returns CDR1 GTSNPN and CDR2 SVGIG (reference sequence). V dropped 2 bases and J dropped 3; count of bases not matched to a gene: 5. CDR3 in DNA: TGTGCCTGGAGTACCGGGACAGGGATCTACGAGCAGTACTTC. It specifies CAWSTGTGIYEQYF.

The chain uses TRBV27 and TRBJ2-7; TRBD2 agrees at 13 bases. The CDR3 spans 15 residues. The germline V gene encodes CDR1 MNHEY and CDR2 SMNVEV (reference sequence). After removal of 2 bases from V and 2 bases from J, the junction contained 0 bases not matched to a gene. The CDR3 spells CASSLGLAGAYEQYF. For the CDR3, the DNA is TGTGCCAGCAGTTTAGGACTAGCGGGAGCCTACGAGCAGTACTTC.